This T cell receptor beta chain was recovered during a study of persistence of HIV-infected CD4 T cells. Sequencing used immunoSEQ version 4 in survey mode. The data were produced by immunoSEQ multiplex PCR, yet TCRdb's version contains in-frame clones alone and is incomplete. The sample holds some 40,000 clones, about 89% seen once. Study conclusions and caveats: Compared with CD3/CD28-stimulated cells, CMV- and Gag-responding cells showed lower TCRbeta richness.

This nonspecific control used anti-CD3/anti-CD28 bead stimulation of CD4+ T cells. CD4+ T cells upregulating both CD40 ligand and CD69 were sorted as responding cells. PBMCs were depleted of CD8+ T cells before stimulation. There are 15 residues in the CDR3. In germline, CDR1 is SGHVS, CDR2 FQNEAQ. This clone was observed a single time. The antigen remains unidentified. One end of the junction is discordant with germline, which a read error may explain. The input for sequencing was CD4+ T cells sorted from PBMCs after approximately 19-hour stimulation, taken from a patient who received antiretroviral therapy. The V call is TRBV7-8, the J call TRBJ1-4; D gene uncertain. The receptor was isolated from an adult man with HIV who was CMV-seropositive. The DNA for the CDR3 is TGTGCCAGCAGCTTACGAGCCGCCGGTAATGGAAAACTGTTTTTT. Its translation is CASSLRAAGNGKLFF.